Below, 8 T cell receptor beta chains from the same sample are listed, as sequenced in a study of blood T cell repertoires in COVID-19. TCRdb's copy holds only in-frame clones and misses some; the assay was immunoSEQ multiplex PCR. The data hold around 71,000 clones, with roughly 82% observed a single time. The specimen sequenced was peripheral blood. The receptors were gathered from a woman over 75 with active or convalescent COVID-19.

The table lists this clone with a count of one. CDR3 amino acids: CASSRTVNSPLHF. The CDR3 DNA sequence: TGTGCCAGCTCCCGGACAGTTAATTCACCCCTCCACTTT. The chain links TRBV7-9 to TRBJ1-6; D is perhaps TRBD1 (6 bases). V lost 8 bases and J lost 6, with 11 bases in between. Per the germline V gene, CDR1 is SEHNR and CDR2 is FQNEAQ (reference sequence). The CDR3 is 13 residues long.

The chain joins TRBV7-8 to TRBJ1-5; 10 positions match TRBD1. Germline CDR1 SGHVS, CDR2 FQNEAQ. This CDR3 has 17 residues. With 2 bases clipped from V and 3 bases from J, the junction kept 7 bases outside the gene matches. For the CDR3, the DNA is TGTGCCAGCAGCTTACGCCTGGGACAGGGGACCAATCAGCCCCAGCATTTT. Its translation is CASSLRLGQGTNQPQHF.

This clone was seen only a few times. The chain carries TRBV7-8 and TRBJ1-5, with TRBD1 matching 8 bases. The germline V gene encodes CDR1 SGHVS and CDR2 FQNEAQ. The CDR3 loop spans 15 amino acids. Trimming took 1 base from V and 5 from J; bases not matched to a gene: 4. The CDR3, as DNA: TGTGCCAGCAGCTTAGGGTCAGGGGGCGATCAGCCCCAGCATTTT. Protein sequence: CASSLGSGGDQPQHF.

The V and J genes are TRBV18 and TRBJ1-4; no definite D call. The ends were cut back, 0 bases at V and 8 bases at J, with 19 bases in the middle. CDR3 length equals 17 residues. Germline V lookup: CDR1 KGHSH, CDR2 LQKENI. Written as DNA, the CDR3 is TGTGCCAGCTCACCACCCCCTCCGGGAGTTTCGAGGGAAAAACTGTTTTTT. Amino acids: CASSPPPPGVSREKLFF.

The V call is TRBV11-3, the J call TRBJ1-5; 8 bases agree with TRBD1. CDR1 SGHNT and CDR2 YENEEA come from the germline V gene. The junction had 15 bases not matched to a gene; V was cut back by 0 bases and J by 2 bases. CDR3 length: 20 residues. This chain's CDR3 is CASSLELGRLDREGNQPQHF. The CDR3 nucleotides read TGTGCCAGCAGCTTAGAGTTGGGTCGACTGGACAGGGAAGGCAATCAGCCCCAGCATTTT.

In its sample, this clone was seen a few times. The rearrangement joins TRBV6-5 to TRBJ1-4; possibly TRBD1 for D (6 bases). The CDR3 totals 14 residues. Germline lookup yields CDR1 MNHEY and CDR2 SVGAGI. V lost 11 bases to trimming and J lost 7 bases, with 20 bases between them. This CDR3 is CAVKTGQETEKLFF. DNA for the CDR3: TGTGCCGTCAAAACGGGACAAGAGACTGAAAAACTGTTTTTT.

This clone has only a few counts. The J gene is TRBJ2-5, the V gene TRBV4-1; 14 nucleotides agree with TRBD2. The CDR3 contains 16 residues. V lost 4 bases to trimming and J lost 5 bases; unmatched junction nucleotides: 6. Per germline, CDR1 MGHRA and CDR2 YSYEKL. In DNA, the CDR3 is TGCGCCAGCAGCCCCCATTGGACTAGCGGGGGGGAGACCCAGTACTTC. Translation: CASSPHWTSGGETQYF.

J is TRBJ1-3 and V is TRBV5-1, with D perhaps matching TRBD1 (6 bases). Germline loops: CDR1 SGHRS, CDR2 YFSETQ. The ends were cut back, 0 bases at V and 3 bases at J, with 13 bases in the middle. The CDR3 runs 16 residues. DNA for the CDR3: TGCGCCAGCAGCTTGGCCACGGGGGGGCTTGGAAACACCATATATTTT. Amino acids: CASSLATGGLGNTIYF.